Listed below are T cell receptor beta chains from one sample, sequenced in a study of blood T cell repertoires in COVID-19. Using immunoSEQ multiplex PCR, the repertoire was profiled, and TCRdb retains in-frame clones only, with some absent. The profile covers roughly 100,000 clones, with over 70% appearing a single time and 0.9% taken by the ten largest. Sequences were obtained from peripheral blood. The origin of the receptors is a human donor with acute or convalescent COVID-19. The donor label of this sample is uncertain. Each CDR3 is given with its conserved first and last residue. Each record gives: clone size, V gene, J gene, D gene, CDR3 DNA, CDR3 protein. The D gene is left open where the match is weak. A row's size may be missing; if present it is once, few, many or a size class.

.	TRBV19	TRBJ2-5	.	TGTGCCAGTAGCCGGGCCCAGGGAGAGACCCAGTACTTC	CASSRAQGETQYF
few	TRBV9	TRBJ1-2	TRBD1	TGTGCCAGCAGCGTAGTGCTGCGGGACAGGGTTTCCAACTATGGCTACACCTTC	CASSVVLRDRVSNYGYTF
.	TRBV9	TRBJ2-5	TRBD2	TGTGCCAGCAGCGTAGAAGGCGGGGGGCTCCAAGAGACCCAGTACTTC	CASSVEGGGLQETQYF
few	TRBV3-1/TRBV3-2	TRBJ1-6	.	TGTGCCAGCAGCCGCAGGGAAGGATCTTCACCCCTCCACTTT	CASSRREGSSPLHF
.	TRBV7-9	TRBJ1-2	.	TGTGCCAGCGGGCTCCCGGGGGTGAGTGGCTACACCTTC	CASGLPGVSGYTF
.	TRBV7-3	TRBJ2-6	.	TGTGCCAGCAGTTACACAGGGAACTCTGGGGCCAACGTCCTGACTTTC	CASSYTGNSGANVLTF
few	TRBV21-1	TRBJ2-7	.	TGTGCCAGCAGCAAGGGAGGGGTTTTCTACGAGCAGTACTTC	CASSKGGVFYEQYF
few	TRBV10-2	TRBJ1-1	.	TGCGCCAGCAGTGACTATGGCGGGAACACTGAAGCTTTCTTT	CASSDYGGNTEAFF
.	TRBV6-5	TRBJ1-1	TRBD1	TGTGCCAGCAGCTTGACAGGGGGGGAGACTGAAGCTTTCTTT	CASSLTGGETEAFF
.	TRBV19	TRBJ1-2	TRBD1	TGTGCCAGTACCCGGGACAGGGGTGATGGCTACACCTTC	CASTRDRGDGYTF
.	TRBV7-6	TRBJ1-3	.	TGTGCCAGCAGCTTAGGCCTCAGGGGTACCTCTGGAAACACCATATATTTT	CASSLGLRGTSGNTIYF
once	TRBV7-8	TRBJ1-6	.	TGTGCCAGCAGCTTACAGAATAATTCACCCCTCCACTTT	CASSLQNNSPLHF
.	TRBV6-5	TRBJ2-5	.	TGTGCCAGCAGTACCCGGCGGGAGACCCAGTACTTC	CASSTRRETQYF
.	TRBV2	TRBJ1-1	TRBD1	TGTGCCAGCAGTGGGACAGGGTTGAACACTGAAGCTTTCTTT	CASSGTGLNTEAFF
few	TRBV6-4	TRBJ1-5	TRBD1	TGTGCCAGCCCGACAGGGGGCAATCAGCCCCAGCATTTT	CASPTGGNQPQHF
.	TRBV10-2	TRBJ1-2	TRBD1	TGCGCCAGCACTCGGGACAGGCCCTATGGCTACACCTTC	CASTRDRPYGYTF
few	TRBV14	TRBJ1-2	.	TGTGCCAGCAGCCAAGATCACAGGGCAGCCCTCTATGGCTACACCTTC	CASSQDHRAALYGYTF
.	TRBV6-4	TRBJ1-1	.	TGTGCCAGCAGGAGACAGTTCATGAACACTGAAGCTTTCTTT	CASRRQFMNTEAFF
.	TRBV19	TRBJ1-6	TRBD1	TGTGCCAGTAGTGCCGGGACAGGGGCACGATCACCCCTCCACTTT	CASSAGTGARSPLHF
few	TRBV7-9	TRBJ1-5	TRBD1	TGTGCCAGCAGCTTAGGGACAGGGGGTGGCCCCCAGCATTTT	CASSLGTGGGPQHF
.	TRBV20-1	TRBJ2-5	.	TGCAGTGCTAGTAGGACTCAGGGGGGAGAGACCCAGTACTTC	CSASRTQGGETQYF
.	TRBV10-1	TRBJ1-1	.	TGCGCCAGCAGCCCCGGCAGGGGCCCCATGAACACTGAAGCTTTCTTT	CASSPGRGPMNTEAFF
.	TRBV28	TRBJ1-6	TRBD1	TGTGCCAGCAGTCCACAGGGACAGTATAATTCACCCCTCCACTTT	CASSPQGQYNSPLHF
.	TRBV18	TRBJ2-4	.	TGTGCCAGCTCACCACCGTCAGTAAACAAAAACATTCAGTACTTC	CASSPPSVNKNIQYF